The TCR beta chain under discussion was sequenced for a study of blood T cell repertoires in COVID-19. Only one count was recorded for this clone. Germline V gene lookup returns CDR1 SGHTA and CDR2 FQGTGA. This CDR3 has 16 residues. Trimming removed 7 bases from V and 0 bases from J, with 17 bases in between. TCRdb's copy holds only in-frame clones and misses some; the assay was immunoSEQ multiplex PCR. The table lists approximately 330,000 clones, roughly 90% of them singletons, with around 8.9% in the top ten. This rearrangement joins TRBV7-3 to TRBJ2-3; weak D call: TRBD2 (6 bases). Sequencing used peripheral blood. This clonotype was sampled from a man aged 25 to 45 with COVID-19, enrolled during active disease. CDR3 residues: CASTPRESASTDTQYF. The CDR3 nucleotides read TGTGCCAGCACACCACGGGAGTCGGCTAGCACAGATACGCAGTATTTT.